The 19 T cell receptor beta chains presented below share a single source sample, sequenced in a study of shared clonotypes between healthy human individuals. The method was immunoSEQ multiplex PCR; TCRdb's version includes in-frame clones alone and lacks a portion of them. The table includes about 1.4 million clones, roughly 96% detected once. The specimen was naive CD4+ T cells sorted from blood. Subset reported: CD45RA+ positively selected. The receptors come from a man under 40 in good health.

The CDR3 nucleotides read TGTGCCAGCAGCTTGGGAGACTTAGCGGGAGGGCCTTACAATGAGCAGTTCTTC. It encodes CASSLGDLAGGPYNEQFF. The V and J genes are TRBV5-5 and TRBJ2-1, with 11 bases matching TRBD2. Germline CDR1 SGHKS, CDR2 YYEKEE (reference sequence). Losses at the gene ends were 0 bases for V and 4 bases for J; bases not matched to a gene: 9. The CDR3 sequence is 18 residues long.

The chain uses TRBV5-4 and TRBJ2-1; 7 bases map to TRBD1. Germline CDR1 SGHNT, CDR2 YYREEE (reference sequence). The CDR3 is 15 amino acids. Germline trimming cut 3 bases from V and 5 bases from J; bases unmatched to any gene: 8. Here the CDR3 reads CASSSAKGANNEQFF. The CDR3 nucleotides read TGTGCCAGCAGCTCGGCGAAGGGGGCCAACAATGAGCAGTTCTTC.

The chain is built from TRBV5-1 and TRBJ2-1; 10 bases match TRBD2. V dropped 0 bases and J dropped 7; count of bases not matched to a gene: 4. The CDR3 sequence is 15 residues long. CDR1 is SGHRS, CDR2 YFSETQ, per germline. In nucleotides, the CDR3 is TGCGCCAGCAGCTTGGTACTAGCGGGATCGAATGAGCAGTTCTTC. Its translation: CASSLVLAGSNEQFF.

This sequence joins TRBV6-5 and TRBJ2-7, with D possibly TRBD1 on 5 matching bases. The CDR3 has 13 residues. Germline CDR1 is MNHEY and CDR2 is SVGAGI. V lost 1 base to trimming and J lost 3 bases, with 7 bases between them. The DNA of the CDR3 is TGTGCCAGCAGTTACTGGCAGGGCTACGAGCAGTACTTC. Its protein is CASSYWQGYEQYF.

The chain uses TRBV7-9 and TRBJ2-7, with D possibly matching TRBD2 (6 bases). The V end was cut by 7 bases, the J end by 5 bases, with 18 bases between. In germline, CDR1 is SEHNR, CDR2 FQNEAQ (reference sequence). This CDR3 has 14 residues. The CDR3 sequence: CASKPRGGGDEQYF. The CDR3 region has the DNA TGTGCCAGCAAGCCCCGTGGGGGAGGTGACGAGCAGTACTTC.

The chain combines TRBV30 with TRBJ2-2; D possibly corresponds to TRBD1 (6 bases). The CDR3 has 13 amino acids. Germline loops: CDR1 GTSNPN, CDR2 SVGIG (reference sequence). V lost 3 bases and J lost 9, with 14 bases in between. The CDR3: CAWSVTGTRELFF. CDR3 sequence (DNA): TGTGCCTGGAGCGTCACAGGGACGCGGGAGCTGTTTTTT. The full variable domain, in which reference TRBV30 and TRBJ2-2 provide the parts outside the CDR3, is SQTIHQWPATLVQPVGSPLSLECTVEGTSNPNLYWYRQAAGRGLQLLFYSVGIGQISSEVPQNLSASRPQDRQFILSSKKLLLSDSGFYLCAWSVTGTRELFFGEGSRLTVL.

The chain is built from TRBV6-6 and TRBJ2-1; TRBD1 matches 10 bases. The CDR3 totals 15 residues. The germline V gene has CDR1 MNHNY and CDR2 SVGAGI (reference sequence). V dropped 6 bases and J dropped 5; count of bases not matched to a gene: 7. CDR3 nucleotide sequence: TGTGCCAGCAGCCGACAGGGGGCGGGTAACAATGAGCAGTTCTTC. This sequence encodes CASSRQGAGNNEQFF.

This CDR3 reads CAKIRGGTDTQYF. DNA of the CDR3: TGTGCCAAAATTAGGGGGGGCACAGATACGCAGTATTTT. The chain carries TRBV6-1 and TRBJ2-3; D is possibly TRBD1 or TRBD2 (6 bases each). Germline V gives CDR1 MNHNS, CDR2 SASEGT. The CDR3 sequence is 13 residues long. V was cut by 10 bases and J by 1 base, with 12 bases left in between.

This chain uses TRBV29-1 with TRBJ1-4; D possibly corresponds to TRBD1 (5 bases). Germline assignment: CDR1 SQVTM and CDR2 ANQGSEA. Trimming shortened V by 7 bases and J by 1 base, and 13 bases separated the two germline ends. The CDR3 is 14 amino acids. The CDR3 spells CSAGHSGTNEKLFF. Here the CDR3 DNA reads TGCAGCGCCGGACACAGTGGAACTAATGAAAAACTGTTTTTT.

This chain links TRBV27 with TRBJ1-2; 9 nucleotides align to TRBD1. V lost 5 bases and J lost 1; bases outside the gene matches: 5. The CDR3 covers 15 residues. Germline values: CDR1 MNHEY, CDR2 SMNVEV (reference sequence). The CDR3 bases are TGTGCCAGCAGTCTGGGACAGGGCTTTAACTATGGCTACACCTTC. Amino acid sequence: CASSLGQGFNYGYTF.

The rearrangement uses TRBV28 and TRBJ2-7; possibly TRBD1 for D (5 bases). Germline V gene lookup returns CDR1 MDHEN and CDR2 SYDVKM. V was cut by 7 bases and J by 2 bases, with 12 bases left in between. CDR3 length: 13 amino acids. The CDR3 spells CASMLSGTYEQYF. CDR3 DNA sequence: TGTGCCAGCATGCTGTCAGGGACCTACGAGCAGTACTTC.

This chain joins TRBV25-1 and TRBJ1-2, with D uncertain. The CDR3 is made up of 11 amino acids. Looked up from germline, CDR1 is MGHDK and CDR2 is SYGVNS. Trimming stripped 6 bases from V and 12 bases from J, with 14 bases between. The CDR3 is CASRDDAGHTF. The CDR3 DNA sequence: TGTGCCAGCAGGGATGATGCGGGCCACACCTTC.

J is TRBJ1-2 and V is TRBV30, with a weak D call TRBD1 (5 bases). The V gene's germline CDR1 is GTSNPN and CDR2 SVGIG (reference sequence). With 5 bases removed from V and 4 bases from J, the gap between germline ends came to 14 bases. This CDR3 is 13 amino acids long. CDR3 nucleotide sequence: TGTGCCTGGGTCCCTGGGGGAGTCTATGGCTACACCTTC. Translating gives CAWVPGGVYGYTF.

This clone showed up just once. This sequence joins TRBV2 and TRBJ2-3, with D unclear. Germline V CDR1 and CDR2: SNHLY, FYNNEI. V was clipped by 1 base and J by 8 bases, with 10 bases between them. This CDR3 is built from 13 residues. The CDR3 loop reads CASSEEVRRTQYF. CDR3 DNA sequence: TGTGCCAGCAGTGAAGAGGTCCGTCGTACGCAGTATTTT.

This chain joins TRBV15 and TRBJ2-3; 16 bases are a match to TRBD2. The ends lost 6 bases at V and 3 bases at J; junction bases unmatched: 12. CDR1 and CDR2 from the germline V gene are LNHNV and YYDKDF (reference sequence). The CDR3 has 19 amino acids. In DNA, the CDR3 is TGTGCCACCAGGATGCCCGGGACTAGCGGGAGGGCCTGGACAGATACGCAGTATTTT. It is translated as CATRMPGTSGRAWTDTQYF. Full variable domain (outside the CDR3, taken from reference TRBV15 and TRBJ2-3): DAMVIQNPRYQVTQFGKPVTLSCSQTLNHNVMYWYQQKSSQAPKLLFHYYDKDFNNEADTPDNFQSRRPNTSFCFLDIRSPGLGDTAMYLCATRMPGTSGRAWTDTQYFGPGTRLTVL.

Regarding this clone: The sample holds other DNA sequences that translate to the same CDR3. The rearrangement uses TRBV7-2 and TRBJ2-5; D not resolved. Trimming shortened V by 2 bases and J by 2 bases, and 6 bases separated the two germline ends. Germline CDR1 SGHTA, CDR2 FQGNSA. The CDR3 is 13 residues long. As DNA, the CDR3 is TGTGCCAGCAGCTTAAGCCATCAAGAGACCCAGTACTTC. Its protein is CASSLSHQETQYF.

The chain has TRBV7-6 and TRBJ2-2; TRBD1 matches at 9 bases. This CDR3 spans 17 amino acids. Germline V gene data show CDR1 as SGHVS and CDR2 as FNYEAQ. V gave up 1 base and J gave up 4 bases; unmatched junction bases: 7. CDR3 nucleotide sequence: TGTGCCAGCAGCTTAGTCGGGACAGGGATCCCCACCGGGGAGCTGTTTTTT. Residues: CASSLVGTGIPTGELFF. Full variable domain (outside the CDR3, taken from reference TRBV7-6 and TRBJ2-2): GAGVSQSPRYKVTKRGQDVALRCDPISGHVSLYWYRQALGQGPEFLTYFNYEAQQDKSGLPNDRFSAERPEGSISTLTIQRTEQRDSAMYRCASSLVGTGIPTGELFFGEGSRLTVL.

CDR3 nucleotide sequence: TGTGCCAGCTCACTCCCCGGGACCCAAGAGACCCAGTACTTC. The encoded protein is CASSLPGTQETQYF. This chain links TRBV18 with TRBJ2-5; either TRBD1 or TRBD2 may supply D (5 bases each). V gave up 4 bases and J gave up 1 base, with 10 bases separating them. The germline CDR1 and CDR2 sequences are KGHSH and LQKENI. The CDR3 consists of 14 residues.

The rearrangement joins TRBV28 to TRBJ2-7, with TRBD1 matching 10 bases. This CDR3 contains 16 residues. Germline V gene sequence: CDR1 MDHEN, CDR2 SYDVKM. Trimming took 3 bases from V and 2 from J; bases not matched to a gene: 7. The CDR3 here is CASSLGQGPIPYEQYF. The CDR3 DNA reads TGTGCCAGCAGTTTGGGACAGGGGCCGATTCCCTACGAGCAGTACTTC.